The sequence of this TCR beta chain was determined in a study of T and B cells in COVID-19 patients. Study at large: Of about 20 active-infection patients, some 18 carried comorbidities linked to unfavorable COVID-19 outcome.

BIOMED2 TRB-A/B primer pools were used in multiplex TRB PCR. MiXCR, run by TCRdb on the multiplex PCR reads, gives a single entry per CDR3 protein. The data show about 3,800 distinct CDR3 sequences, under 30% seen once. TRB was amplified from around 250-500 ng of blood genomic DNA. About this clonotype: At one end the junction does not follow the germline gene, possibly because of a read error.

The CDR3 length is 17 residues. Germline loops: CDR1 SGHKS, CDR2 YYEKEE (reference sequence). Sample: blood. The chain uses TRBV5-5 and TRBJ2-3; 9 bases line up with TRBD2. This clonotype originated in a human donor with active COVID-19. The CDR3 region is CASSLALAGPSTDTQYF. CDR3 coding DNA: TGCGCCAGCAGCTTGGCGCTAGCGGGGCCTAGCACAGATACGCAGTATTTT.